The clone carrying this T cell receptor beta chain has at least ten counts. Its antigen remains unknown. The sample belongs to a study of T-cell memory formation after mild COVID-19. Study-wide results and limits: Some SARS-CoV-2-responding clones were already detected in memory before infection. Among clones contracting day 15 to 85, CD4/CD8 was balanced, whereas later expanders leaned CD4+. The second-wave clones peaking on day 37 were not confirmed as SARS-CoV-2-specific.

The authors produced TCR alpha and TCR beta cDNA libraries with sample barcodes and UMIs by 5'RACE using constant-segment primers. TCRdb used MiXCR to reprocess the 5' RACE reads, holding one entry per CDR3 protein. The table has more than 250,000 distinct CDR3 sequences, roughly 16% seen once. Germline assignment: CDR1 MRHNA and CDR2 SNTAGT. The ends lost 6 bases at V and 0 bases at J; junction bases unmatched: 5. This CDR3 spans 15 amino acids. This receptor was identified in a man younger than 35 who had mild COVID-19 (a few samples of this study predate the infection). Cell type and time point are not known. Sequencing was performed on PBMCs or a T cell subset sorted from them (not recorded which). The V and J genes are TRBV6-4 and TRBJ2-3; TRBD1 aligns across 8 bases. The CDR3 here is CASSETGGSTDTQYF. The CDR3 coding sequence is TGTGCCAGCAGCGAAACAGGGGGTAGCACAGATACGCAGTATTTT.